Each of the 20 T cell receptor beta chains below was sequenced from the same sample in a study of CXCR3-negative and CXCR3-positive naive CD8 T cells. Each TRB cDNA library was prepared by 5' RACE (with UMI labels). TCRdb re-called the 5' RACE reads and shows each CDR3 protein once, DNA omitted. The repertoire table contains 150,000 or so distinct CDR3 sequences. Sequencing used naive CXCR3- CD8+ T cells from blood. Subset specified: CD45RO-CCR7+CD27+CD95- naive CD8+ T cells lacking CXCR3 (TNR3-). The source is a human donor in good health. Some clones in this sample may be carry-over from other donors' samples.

CDR3 region: CSGVLAGLTDTQYF. The chain couples TRBV20-1 to TRBJ2-3; TCRdb designates TRBD2, a call that cannot be tested without DNA. This CDR3 contains 14 residues. From germline, CDR1 is DFQATT and CDR2 SNEGSKA (reference sequence).

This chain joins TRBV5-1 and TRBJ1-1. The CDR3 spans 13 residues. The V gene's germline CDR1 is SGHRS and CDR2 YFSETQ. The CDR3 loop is CASSFGGDSGAFF.

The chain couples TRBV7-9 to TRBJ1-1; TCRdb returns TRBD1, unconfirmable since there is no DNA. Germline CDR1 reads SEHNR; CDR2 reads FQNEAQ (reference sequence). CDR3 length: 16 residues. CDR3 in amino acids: CASSVGQGGMNTEAFF.

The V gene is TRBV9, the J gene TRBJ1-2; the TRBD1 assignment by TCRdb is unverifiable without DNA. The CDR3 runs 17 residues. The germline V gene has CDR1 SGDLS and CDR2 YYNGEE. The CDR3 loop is CASSVGETGQGAGGYTF.

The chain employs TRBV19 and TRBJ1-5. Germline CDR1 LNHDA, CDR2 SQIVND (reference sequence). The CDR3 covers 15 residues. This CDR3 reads CASSTSTRSNQPQHF.

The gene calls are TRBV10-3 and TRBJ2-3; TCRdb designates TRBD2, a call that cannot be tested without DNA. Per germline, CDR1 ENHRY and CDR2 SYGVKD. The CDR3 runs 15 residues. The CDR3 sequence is CAISDRSGLTDTQYF.

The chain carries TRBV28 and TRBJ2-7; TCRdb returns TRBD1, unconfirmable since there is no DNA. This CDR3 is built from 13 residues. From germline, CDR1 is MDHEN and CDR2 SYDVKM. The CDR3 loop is CASRWTGTYEQYF.

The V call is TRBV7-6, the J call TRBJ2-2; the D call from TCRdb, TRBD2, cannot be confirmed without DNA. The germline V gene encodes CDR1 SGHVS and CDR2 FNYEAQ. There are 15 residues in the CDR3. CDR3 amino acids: CASTTGTSGTGELFF.

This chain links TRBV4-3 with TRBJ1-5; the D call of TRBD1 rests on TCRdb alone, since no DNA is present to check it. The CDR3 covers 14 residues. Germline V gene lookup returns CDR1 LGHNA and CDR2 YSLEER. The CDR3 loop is CASETDRGNQPQHF.

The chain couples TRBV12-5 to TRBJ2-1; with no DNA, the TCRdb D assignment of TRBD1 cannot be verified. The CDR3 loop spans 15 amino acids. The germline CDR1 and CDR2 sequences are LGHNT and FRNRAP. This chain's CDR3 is CASGSDVRPQEEQFF.

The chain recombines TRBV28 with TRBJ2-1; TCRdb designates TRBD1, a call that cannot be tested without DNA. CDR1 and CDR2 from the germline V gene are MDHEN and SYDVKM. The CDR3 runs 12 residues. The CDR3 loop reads CASSFQGGEQFF.

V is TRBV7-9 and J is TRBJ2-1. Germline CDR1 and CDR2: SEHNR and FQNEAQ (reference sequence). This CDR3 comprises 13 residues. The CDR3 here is CASKPGLHNEQFF.

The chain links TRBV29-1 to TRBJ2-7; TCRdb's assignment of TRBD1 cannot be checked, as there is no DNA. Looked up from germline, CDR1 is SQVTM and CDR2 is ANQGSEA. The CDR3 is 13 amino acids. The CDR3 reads CSVEEDKSYEQYF.

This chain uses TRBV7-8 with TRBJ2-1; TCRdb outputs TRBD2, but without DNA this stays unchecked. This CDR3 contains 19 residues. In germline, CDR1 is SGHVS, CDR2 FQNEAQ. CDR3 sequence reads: CASSLVAQGLPKPWDEQFF.

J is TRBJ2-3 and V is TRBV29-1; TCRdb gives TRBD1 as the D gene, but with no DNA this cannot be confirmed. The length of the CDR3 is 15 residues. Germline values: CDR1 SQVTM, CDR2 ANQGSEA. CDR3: CSADRVASSTDTQYF.

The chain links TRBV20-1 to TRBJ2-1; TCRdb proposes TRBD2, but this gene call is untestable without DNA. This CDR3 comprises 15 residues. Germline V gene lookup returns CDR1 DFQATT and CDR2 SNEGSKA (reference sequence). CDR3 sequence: CSARDIAGEDNEQFF.

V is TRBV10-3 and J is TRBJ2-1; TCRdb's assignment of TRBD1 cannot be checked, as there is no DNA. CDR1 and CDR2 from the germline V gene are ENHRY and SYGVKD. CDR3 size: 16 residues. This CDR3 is CAISESGQGANNEQFF.

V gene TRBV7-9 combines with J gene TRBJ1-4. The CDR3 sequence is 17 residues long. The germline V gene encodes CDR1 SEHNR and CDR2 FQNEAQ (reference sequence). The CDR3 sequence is CASSSLRITEDNEKLFF.

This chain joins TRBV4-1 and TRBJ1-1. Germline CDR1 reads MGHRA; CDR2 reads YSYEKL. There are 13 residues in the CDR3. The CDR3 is CASSQGAPLEAFF.

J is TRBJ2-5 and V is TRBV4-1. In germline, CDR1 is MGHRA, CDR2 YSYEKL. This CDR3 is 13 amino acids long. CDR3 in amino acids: CASSPHFGETQYF.